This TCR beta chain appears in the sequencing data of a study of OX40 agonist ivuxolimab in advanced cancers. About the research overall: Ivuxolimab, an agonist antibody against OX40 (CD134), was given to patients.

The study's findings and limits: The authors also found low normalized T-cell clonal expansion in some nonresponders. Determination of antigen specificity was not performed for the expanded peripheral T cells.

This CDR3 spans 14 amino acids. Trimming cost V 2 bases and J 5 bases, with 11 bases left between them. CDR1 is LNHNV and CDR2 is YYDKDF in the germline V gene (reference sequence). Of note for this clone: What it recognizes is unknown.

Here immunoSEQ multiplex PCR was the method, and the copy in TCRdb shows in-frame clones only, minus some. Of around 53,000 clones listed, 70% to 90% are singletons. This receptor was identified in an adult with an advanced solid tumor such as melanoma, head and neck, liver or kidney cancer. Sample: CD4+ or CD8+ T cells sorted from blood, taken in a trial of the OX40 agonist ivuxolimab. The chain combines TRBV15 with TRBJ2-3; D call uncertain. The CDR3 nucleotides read TGTGCCACCAGCAGAAGTAGATCGGGAGATACGCAGTATTTT. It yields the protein CATSRSRSGDTQYF.